The 18 T cell receptor beta chains in this list originate from one sample, sequenced in a study of beta chain features in type 1 diabetes. cDNA synthesis used the whole RNA isolate, giving expressed TCRB sequences. Repertoires were generated with immunoSEQ multiplex PCR, while TCRdb's copy carries only in-frame clones and drops some. The repertoire holds about 410,000 clones, approximately 15% seen once, with about 0.034% in the top ten. The material sequenced was naive CD4+ T cells from blood. These receptors were collected from a man under 40 in good health.

The J gene is TRBJ2-7, the V gene TRBV7-9; D is undetermined. With 4 bases removed from V and 1 base from J, the gap between germline ends came to 11 bases. Germline CDR1 and CDR2: SEHNR and FQNEAQ (reference sequence). This CDR3 spans 14 amino acids. CDR3 coding DNA: TGTGCCAGCAGCTCAACTACCGGGTCCTACGAGCAGTACGTC. This translates into CASSSTTGSYEQYV.

This clone showed up just a few times. The chain recombines TRBV5-6 with TRBJ1-1, with TRBD1 as a possible D gene (6 bases). The V end was cut by 2 bases, the J end by 5 bases, with 16 bases between. The germline gives CDR1 SGHDT, CDR2 YYEEEE. The CDR3 spans 15 residues. This CDR3 is CASSFDLRGGTEAFF. The CDR3 DNA sequence: TGTGCCAGCAGCTTCGACCTCAGGGGAGGAACTGAAGCTTTCTTT.

The V gene is TRBV10-3, the J gene TRBJ2-2; D unclear. This CDR3 is 12 amino acids long. Germline V CDR1 and CDR2: ENHRY, SYGVKD. The ends were cut back, 7 bases at V and 6 bases at J, with 9 bases in the middle. DNA for the CDR3: TGTGCCATCATGTGGCCATCCGGGGAGCTGTTTTTT. The encoded protein is CAIMWPSGELFF.

On this clone itself: This sample also contains other DNA sequences that code for the same CDR3. The chain combines TRBV5-1 with TRBJ2-3; D is possibly TRBD2 (6 bases). The germline V gene has CDR1 SGHRS and CDR2 YFSETQ. This CDR3 contains 14 residues. The V end was cut by 0 bases, the J end by 2 bases, with 7 bases between. As DNA, the CDR3 is TGCGCCAGCAGCTTGGGCGGGGACACAGATACGCAGTATTTT. Translation: CASSLGGDTDTQYF.

This clone turned up a few times. This chain links TRBV4-3 with TRBJ2-1; 8 bases line up with TRBD2. V lost 0 bases and J lost 4; bases outside the gene matches: 5. The CDR3 loop spans 16 amino acids. Germline lookup yields CDR1 LGHNA and CDR2 YSLEER. The CDR3 DNA is TGCGCCAGCAGCCAAGATATGGCGGGGGGTTACAATGAGCAGTTCTTC. Amino acid sequence: CASSQDMAGGYNEQFF.

Here the CDR3 reads CAAWDRLNTEAFF. CDR3 nucleotides: TGTGCCGCGTGGGACAGACTGAACACTGAAGCTTTCTTT. The chain recombines TRBV10-3 with TRBJ1-1, with 7 bases fitting TRBD1. The junction had 6 bases not matched to a gene; V was cut back by 11 bases and J by 0 bases. The CDR3 extends over 13 amino acids. Germline CDR1 and CDR2: ENHRY and SYGVKD.

This chain connects TRBV2 to TRBJ2-1; D may be TRBD2 (5 bases). CDR3 length equals 17 residues. V lost 3 bases and J 2 bases, leaving 17 bases between the germline ends. From germline, CDR1 is SNHLY and CDR2 FYNNEI. In nucleotides, the CDR3 is TGTGCCAGCAGTGACCCACCGAGGGCCTTTGCCTACAATGAGCAGTTCTTC. Its protein is CASSDPPRAFAYNEQFF.

This chain joins TRBV6-5 and TRBJ2-1, with D unresolved. Trimming left V 3 bases short and J 0 bases short, with 9 bases between. Per the germline V gene, CDR1 is MNHEY and CDR2 is SVGAGI. The CDR3 is 15 amino acids. For the CDR3, the DNA is TGTGCCAGCAGTTATGATAGCCCCTCCTACAATGAGCAGTTCTTC. Protein product: CASSYDSPSYNEQFF.

This clone was picked up a small number of times. The chain combines TRBV5-1 with TRBJ2-2, with no clear D. CDR3 length equals 11 residues. V was cut by 4 bases and J by 4 bases, with 2 bases left in between. Germline V gene lookup returns CDR1 SGHRS and CDR2 YFSETQ. As DNA, the CDR3 is TGCGCCAGCAGCACCACCGGGGAGCTGTTTTTT. This sequence encodes CASSTTGELFF.

This sequence joins TRBV7-2 and TRBJ1-5; tentative D call: TRBD1 (5 bases). This CDR3 has 15 residues. CDR1 is SGHTA and CDR2 is FQGNSA in the germline V gene. V lost 5 bases to trimming and J lost 3 bases, with 14 bases between them. The CDR3 is CASSPAEGINQPQHF. CDR3 nucleotide sequence: TGTGCCAGCAGCCCCGCGGAGGGGATCAATCAGCCCCAGCATTTT.

In its sample, this clone was seen a few times. This chain uses TRBV7-2 with TRBJ2-1; D unclear. V lost 1 base, J lost 7 bases, and 8 bases lay in between. The CDR3 is made up of 13 amino acids. CDR1 and CDR2 from the germline V gene are SGHTA and FQGNSA. The CDR3: CASSLGAVNEQFF. For the CDR3, the DNA is TGTGCCAGCAGCTTAGGGGCCGTGAATGAGCAGTTCTTC.

This clone was observed a handful of times. The chain couples TRBV29-1 to TRBJ1-1, with 8 bases lining up with TRBD1. Germline trimming cut 7 bases from V and 0 bases from J; bases unmatched to any gene: 4. In germline, CDR1 is SQVTM, CDR2 ANQGSEA. The CDR3 spans 13 residues. CDR3 nucleotide sequence: TGCAGCGGAGGGACAGGAGTGAACACTGAAGCTTTCTTT. Amino acids: CSGGTGVNTEAFF.

This clone came up a few times. The V call is TRBV25-1, the J call TRBJ1-1, with 10 positions matching TRBD1. V was clipped by 6 bases and J by 7 bases; unmatched bases: 2. Germline lookup yields CDR1 MGHDK and CDR2 SYGVNS. The CDR3 runs to 12 residues. The CDR3 here is CASRGTGVEAFF. In DNA form, the CDR3 reads TGTGCCAGCAGAGGGACAGGGGTTGAAGCTTTCTTT.

The chain is built from TRBV2 and TRBJ2-5; D unresolved. There are 11 residues in the CDR3. The germline V gene encodes CDR1 SNHLY and CDR2 FYNNEI. V lost 1 base, J lost 5 bases, and 2 bases lay in between. The CDR3 DNA reads TGTGCCAGCAGTGAAGGGGAGACCCAGTACTTC. Translation gives CASSEGETQYF. Together with reference TRBV2 and TRBJ2-5, the CDR3 gives the full variable domain: EPEVTQTPSHQVTQMGQEVILRCVPISNHLYFYWYRQILGQKVEFLVSFYNNEISEKSEIFDDQFSVERPDGSNFTLKIRSTKLEDSAMYFCASSEGETQYFGPGTRLLVL.

The chain couples TRBV13 to TRBJ2-1, with D tentatively TRBD2 (5 bases). The CDR3 length is 15 residues. V was shortened by 3 bases and J by 6 bases, with 15 bases between the two germline ends. CDR1 is PRHDT and CDR2 is FYEKMQ in the germline V gene (reference sequence). The CDR3 loop is CASSFTILGVNEQFF. DNA of the CDR3: TGTGCCAGCAGCTTCACAATACTGGGAGTCAATGAGCAGTTCTTC.

This clone was seen a few times. The CDR3 protein is CASSLGRDEQFF. CDR3 DNA sequence: TGTGCCAGCAGCTTGGGTCGGGATGAGCAGTTCTTC. J is TRBJ2-1 and V is TRBV5-4; D not certain. CDR3 length: 12 amino acids. Germline values: CDR1 SGHNT, CDR2 YYREEE (reference sequence). Trimming stripped 0 bases from V and 8 bases from J, with 6 bases between.

The chain joins TRBV29-1 to TRBJ1-4, with 8 positions matching TRBD1. The trim removed 5 bases at V and 5 bases at J, leaving 10 bases unmatched. This CDR3 is built from 15 residues. The V gene's germline CDR1 is SQVTM and CDR2 ANQGSEA. The CDR3 DNA reads TGCAGCGTTAACACCGGGACAGGACGAAATGAAAAACTGTTTTTT. It translates to CSVNTGTGRNEKLFF.

This clone was counted between two and nine times. Other DNA sequences from this sample encode an identical CDR3 as well. The chain carries TRBV9 and TRBJ2-3, with 9 bases fitting TRBD2. CDR3 length: 15 amino acids. Trimming at V came to 0 bases and at J to 1 base, leaving 0 bases not matched to a gene. CDR1 and CDR2 from the germline V gene are SGDLS and YYNGEE. The CDR3 region has the DNA TGTGCCAGCAGCGTAGGGACTAGCGGCACAGATACGCAGTATTTT. This gives the protein CASSVGTSGTDTQYF.